This is a list of T cell receptor beta chains from one sample in a study of vaccination effects on CD4 cells after COVID-19. Repertoires were generated with immunoSEQ multiplex PCR, while TCRdb's copy carries only in-frame clones and drops some. The data contain 50,000 to 65,000 clones, roughly 79% of them singletons. No antigen is known for these receptors. The input for sequencing was CD4+ T cells from PBMCs cultured with HCoV-OC43 spike peptides, taken before COVID-19 vaccination. The receptors come from a human donor who received a COVID-19 vaccine. CDR3s include the opening cysteine and the closing phenylalanine or tryptophan. The order of the fields is CDR3 length, D gene, clone size, J gene, V gene, CDR3 protein, CDR3 DNA. The D gene is left open where the match is weak. Size is stated for part of the rows, as once, few or many counts, or as a class when the clone is expanded.

cdr3_length: 14
d_call: TRBD1
clone_size: .
j_call: TRBJ1-6
v_call: TRBV5-8
cdr3_aa: CASSWDRGSSPLHF
cdr3_nt: TGTGCCAGCAGCTGGGACAGGGGGAGTTCACCCCTCCACTTT

cdr3_length: 17
d_call: .
clone_size: .
j_call: TRBJ2-4
v_call: TRBV4-1
cdr3_aa: CASSHITGLSAKNIQYF
cdr3_nt: TGCGCCAGCAGCCATATTACAGGGTTATCGGCCAAAAACATTCAGTACTTC

cdr3_length: 15
d_call: .
clone_size: .
j_call: TRBJ1-2
v_call: TRBV15
cdr3_aa: CATSRPPPGRYGYTF
cdr3_nt: TGTGCCACCAGCAGACCCCCCCCCGGCAGGTATGGCTACACCTTC

cdr3_length: 18
d_call: TRBD2
clone_size: .
j_call: TRBJ2-6
v_call: TRBV2
cdr3_aa: CASSDPSGGSSGANVLTF
cdr3_nt: TGTGCCAGCAGTGACCCTAGCGGGGGGAGCTCTGGGGCCAACGTCCTGACTTTC

cdr3_length: 14
d_call: TRBD2
clone_size: .
j_call: TRBJ2-2
v_call: TRBV25-1
cdr3_aa: CASQQARGGGELFF
cdr3_nt: TGTGCCAGCCAGCAGGCCCGGGGGGGCGGGGAGCTGTTTTTT

cdr3_length: 14
d_call: TRBD1
clone_size: few
j_call: TRBJ1-1
v_call: TRBV7-9
cdr3_aa: CASSLDRGNTEAFF
cdr3_nt: TGTGCCAGCAGCTTGGACAGGGGGAACACTGAAGCTTTCTTT

cdr3_length: 12
d_call: .
clone_size: .
j_call: TRBJ1-2
v_call: TRBV6-2/TRBV6-3
cdr3_aa: CASSYLRRGYTF
cdr3_nt: TGTGCCAGCAGTTACCTAAGGAGAGGCTACACCTTC

cdr3_length: 14
d_call: .
clone_size: few
j_call: TRBJ2-2
v_call: TRBV30
cdr3_aa: CAWNALQSTGELFF
cdr3_nt: TGTGCCTGGAATGCTCTACAAAGCACCGGGGAGCTGTTTTTT

cdr3_length: 18
d_call: TRBD1
clone_size: .
j_call: TRBJ2-6
v_call: TRBV2
cdr3_aa: CASSKTGGGRTGANVLTF
cdr3_nt: TGTGCCAGCAGTAAGACAGGGGGCGGGAGAACTGGGGCCAACGTCCTGACTTTC

cdr3_length: 15
d_call: .
clone_size: .
j_call: TRBJ2-3
v_call: TRBV3-1/TRBV3-2
cdr3_aa: CASSQGLELTDTQYF
cdr3_nt: TGTGCCAGCAGCCAAGGACTAGAGCTCACAGATACGCAGTATTTT

cdr3_length: 17
d_call: .
clone_size: few
j_call: TRBJ1-6
v_call: TRBV28
cdr3_aa: CASSSQTEYARDSPLHF
cdr3_nt: TGTGCCAGCAGTTCACAGACAGAATACGCACGAGACTCACCCCTCCACTTT

cdr3_length: 13
d_call: .
clone_size: .
j_call: TRBJ2-5
v_call: TRBV19
cdr3_aa: CAGRRRDQETQYF
cdr3_nt: TGTGCCGGGCGCCGCAGGGACCAAGAGACCCAGTACTTC

cdr3_length: 14
d_call: .
clone_size: .
j_call: TRBJ2-3
v_call: TRBV4-2
cdr3_aa: CASSQVQGPDTQYF
cdr3_nt: TGTGCCAGCAGCCAAGTCCAGGGGCCGGATACGCAGTATTTT

cdr3_length: 13
d_call: TRBD1
clone_size: .
j_call: TRBJ1-1
v_call: TRBV7-2
cdr3_aa: CASSVDRDTEAFF
cdr3_nt: TGTGCCAGCAGTGTCGACAGGGACACTGAAGCTTTCTTT

cdr3_length: 18
d_call: TRBD1
clone_size: .
j_call: TRBJ1-4
v_call: TRBV25-1
cdr3_aa: CASSVSRQGAIYNEKLFF
cdr3_nt: TGTGCCAGCAGTGTGTCCCGACAGGGGGCCATCTATAACGAAAAACTGTTTTTT

cdr3_length: 16
d_call: .
clone_size: .
j_call: TRBJ1-5
v_call: TRBV19
cdr3_aa: CASSRKRQVAGQPQHF
cdr3_nt: TGTGCCAGTAGTCGAAAGAGGCAGGTAGCAGGACAGCCCCAGCATTTT

cdr3_length: 15
d_call: .
clone_size: .
j_call: TRBJ2-3
v_call: TRBV4-1
cdr3_aa: CASSQDPSTTDTQYF
cdr3_nt: TGCGCCAGCAGCCAAGATCCTTCGACCACAGATACGCAGTATTTT

cdr3_length: 14
d_call: .
clone_size: few
j_call: TRBJ1-1
v_call: TRBV5-5
cdr3_aa: CASSSMASNTEAFF
cdr3_nt: TGTGCCAGCAGCTCCATGGCATCGAACACTGAAGCTTTCTTT

cdr3_length: 15
d_call: .
clone_size: .
j_call: TRBJ2-5
v_call: TRBV2
cdr3_aa: CASSRVAGGQETQYF
cdr3_nt: TGTGCCAGCAGTAGGGTGGCGGGTGGGCAAGAGACCCAGTACTTC